This T cell receptor beta chain was sequenced during a study of cytomegalovirus exposure and HLA in healthy donors. With V trimmed by 4 bases and J by 4 bases, 2 bases remained unmatched. The CDR3 contains 13 residues. Per germline, CDR1 SQVTM and CDR2 ANQGSEA. Unrecorded immune exposure was likely among donors, who were nominally healthy when sampled. PCR primers comprised 60 Vbeta and 13 Jbeta primers. Assay used: immunoSEQ multiplex PCR; TCRdb lists only in-frame clones, some missing. The sample lists more than 85,000 clones; more than 70% were seen once. V gene TRBV29-1 combines with J gene TRBJ1-4, with 8 positions matching TRBD1. This TCR came from a young man in good health and CMV-seronegative. The sequenced sample consisted of PBMCs. The CDR3, as DNA: TGCAGCGTTGCAGGGGGCAATAATGAAAAACTGTTTTTT. Protein: CSVAGGNNEKLFF. Full variable domain (outside the CDR3, taken from reference TRBV29-1 and TRBJ1-4): SAVISQKPSRDICQRGTSLTIQCQVDSQVTMMFWYRQQPGQSLTLIATANQGSEATYESGFVIDKFPISRPNLTFSTLTVSNMSPEDSSIYLCSVAGGNNEKLFFGSGTQLSVL.